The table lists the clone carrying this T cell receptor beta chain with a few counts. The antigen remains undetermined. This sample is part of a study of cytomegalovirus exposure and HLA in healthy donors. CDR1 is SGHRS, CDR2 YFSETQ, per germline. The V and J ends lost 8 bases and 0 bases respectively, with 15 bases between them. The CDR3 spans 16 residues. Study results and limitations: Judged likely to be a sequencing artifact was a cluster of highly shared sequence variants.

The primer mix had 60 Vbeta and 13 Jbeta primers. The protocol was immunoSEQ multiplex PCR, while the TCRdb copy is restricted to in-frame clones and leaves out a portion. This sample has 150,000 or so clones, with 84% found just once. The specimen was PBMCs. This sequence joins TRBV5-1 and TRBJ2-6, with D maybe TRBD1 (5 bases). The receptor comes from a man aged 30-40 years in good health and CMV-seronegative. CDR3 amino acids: CASLGASHSGANVLTF. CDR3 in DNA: TGCGCCAGTCTAGGGGCCTCGCACTCTGGGGCCAACGTCCTGACTTTC. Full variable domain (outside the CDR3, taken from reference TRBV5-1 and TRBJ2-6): KAGVTQTPRYLIKTRGQQVTLSCSPISGHRSVSWYQQTPGQGLQFLFEYFSETQRNKGNFPGRFSGRQFSNSRSEMNVSTLELGDSALYLCASLGASHSGANVLTFGAGSRLTVL.